The sequence of this T cell receptor (beta chain) was determined in a study of yellow fever vaccine responses in identical twins. The CDR3 loop spans 16 amino acids. After removal of 7 bases from V and 3 bases from J, the junction contained 12 bases not matched to a gene. Per the germline V gene, CDR1 is MDHEN and CDR2 is SYDVKM. Turning to this clonotype: Antigen specificity is unknown.

TCRdb recomputed calls from the RT-PCR reads with MiXCR, one row per CDR3 protein. The table has some 9,900 distinct CDR3 sequences, roughly 80% seen once; the top ten hold roughly 2%. The study, taken as a whole, reports: Reportedly, twins' vaccine T cell responses looked partly convergent and partly personalized.

The rearrangement uses TRBV28 and TRBJ1-1, with 9 bases matching TRBD1. The material sequenced was T cells from blood (PBMCs), unsorted or a sorted subset (not recorded which), taken before or after yellow fever vaccination (not recorded which). The TCR comes from a woman under 30 who received the yellow fever vaccine. CDR3 in DNA: TGTGCCAGCAAATTAGGGAGACAGGGGGTCCACACTGAAGCTTTCTTT. Residues: CASKLGRQGVHTEAFF.